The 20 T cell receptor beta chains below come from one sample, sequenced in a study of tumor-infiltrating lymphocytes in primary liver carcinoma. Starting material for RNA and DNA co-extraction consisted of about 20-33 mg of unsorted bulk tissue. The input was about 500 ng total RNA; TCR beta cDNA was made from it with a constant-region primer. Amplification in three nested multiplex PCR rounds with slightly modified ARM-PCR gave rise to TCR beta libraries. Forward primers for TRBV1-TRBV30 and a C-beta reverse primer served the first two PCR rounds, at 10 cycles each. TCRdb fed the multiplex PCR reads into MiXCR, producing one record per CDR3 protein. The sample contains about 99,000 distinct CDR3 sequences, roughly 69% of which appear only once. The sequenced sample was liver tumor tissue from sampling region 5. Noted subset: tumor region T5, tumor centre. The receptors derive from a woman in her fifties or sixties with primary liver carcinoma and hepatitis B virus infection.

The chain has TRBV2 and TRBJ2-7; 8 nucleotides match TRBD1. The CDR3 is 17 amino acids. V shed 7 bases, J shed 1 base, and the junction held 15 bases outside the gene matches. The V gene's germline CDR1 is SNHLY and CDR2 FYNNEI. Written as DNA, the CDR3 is TGTGCCAGCAATACGGACAGGGAGCACAGGAGGTCCTACGAGCAGTACTTC. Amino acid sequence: CASNTDREHRRSYEQYF.

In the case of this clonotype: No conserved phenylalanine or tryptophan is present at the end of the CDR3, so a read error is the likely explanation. Here the CDR3 reads CADSLDGPSGPYEQYL. CDR3 DNA: TGTGCCGACAGCTTAGATGGGCCTAGCGGGCCCTACGAGCAGTACCTC. This rearrangement joins TRBV11-2 to TRBJ2-7; 8 bases map to TRBD2. This CDR3 has 16 amino acids. Germline CDR1 SGHAT, CDR2 FQNNGV. The J segment lost 2 bases and the V segment lost 11 bases, leaving 17 bases of the junction unmatched.

The CDR3 nucleotides are TGCAGTGCTAGAAGGACAGGGAGAAATTCACCCCTCCACTTT. Translating gives CSARRTGRNSPLHF. The rearrangement uses TRBV20-1 and TRBJ1-6, with 8 bases matching TRBD1. V lost 2 bases to trimming and J lost 7 bases; unmatched junction nucleotides: 4. The CDR3 has 14 amino acids. The V gene's germline CDR1 is DFQATT and CDR2 SNEGSKA (reference sequence).

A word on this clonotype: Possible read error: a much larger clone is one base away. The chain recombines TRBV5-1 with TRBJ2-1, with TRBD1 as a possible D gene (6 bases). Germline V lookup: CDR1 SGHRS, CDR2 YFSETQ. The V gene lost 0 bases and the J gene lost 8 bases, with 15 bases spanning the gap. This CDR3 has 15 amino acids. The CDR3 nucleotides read TGCGCCAGCAGCTTGGACAGGGCTACATTTGATGAGCAGTTCTTC. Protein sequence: CASSLDRATFDEQFF.

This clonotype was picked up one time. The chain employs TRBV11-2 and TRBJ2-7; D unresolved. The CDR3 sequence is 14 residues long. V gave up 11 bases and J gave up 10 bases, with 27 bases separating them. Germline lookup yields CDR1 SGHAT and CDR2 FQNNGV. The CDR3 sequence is CAGSPNYFSYEQYF. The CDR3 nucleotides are TGTGCCGGAAGCCCCAACTACTTCTCCTATGAACAGTACTTC.

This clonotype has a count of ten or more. The CDR3 loop reads CASSGTGSGTEAFF. The DNA for the CDR3 is TGTGCCAGCAGTGGGACAGGGTCAGGGACTGAAGCTTTCTTT. This chain connects TRBV28 to TRBJ1-1, with 9 positions matching TRBD1. The CDR3 extends over 14 amino acids. Trimming took 5 bases from V and 5 from J; bases not matched to a gene: 6. The germline CDR1 and CDR2 sequences are MDHEN and SYDVKM. The whole variable domain, remainder taken from reference TRBV28 and TRBJ1-1, is DVKVTQSSRYLVKRTGEKVFLECVQDMDHENMFWYRQDPGLGLRLIYFSYDVKMKEKGDIPEGYSVSREKKERFSLILESASTNQTSMYLCASSGTGSGTEAFFGQGTRLTVV.

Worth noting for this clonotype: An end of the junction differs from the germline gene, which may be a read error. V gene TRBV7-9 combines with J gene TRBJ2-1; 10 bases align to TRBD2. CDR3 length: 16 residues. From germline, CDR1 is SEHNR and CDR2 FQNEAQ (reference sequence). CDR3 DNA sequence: TGTACCAGCAACTTAGGGTCTCTAGCGGGAGCCGATGAGCAGTTCTTC. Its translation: CTSNLGSLAGADEQFF. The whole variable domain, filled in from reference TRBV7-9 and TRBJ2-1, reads DTGVSQNPRHKITKRGQNVTFRCDPISEHNRLYWYRQTLGQGPEFLTYFQNEAQLEKSRLLSDRFSAERPKGSFSTLEIQRTEQGDSAMYLCTSNLGSLAGADEQFFGPGTRLTVL.

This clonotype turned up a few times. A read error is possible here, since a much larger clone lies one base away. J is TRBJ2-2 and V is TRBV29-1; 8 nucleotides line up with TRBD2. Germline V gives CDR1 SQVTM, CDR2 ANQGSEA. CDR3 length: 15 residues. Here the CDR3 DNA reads TGCAGCGGCCGGGCCGGGACTAGGGACACCGGGGAGCCGTTTTTT. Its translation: CSGRAGTRDTGEPFF.

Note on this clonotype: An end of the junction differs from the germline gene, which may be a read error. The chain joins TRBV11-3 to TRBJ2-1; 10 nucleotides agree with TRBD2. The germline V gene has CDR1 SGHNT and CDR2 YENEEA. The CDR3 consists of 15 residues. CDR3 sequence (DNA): TGTGTCAGCAGCTTAGGAACTAGCGGGAACCTTGGGCAGTTCTTC. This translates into CVSSLGTSGNLGQFF.

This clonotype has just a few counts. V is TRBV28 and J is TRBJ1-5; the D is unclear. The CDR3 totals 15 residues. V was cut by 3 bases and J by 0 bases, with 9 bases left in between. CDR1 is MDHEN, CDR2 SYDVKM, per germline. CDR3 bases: TGTGCCAGCAGTTTGGTGTCAGATAGCAATCAGCCCCAGCATTTT. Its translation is CASSLVSDSNQPQHF.

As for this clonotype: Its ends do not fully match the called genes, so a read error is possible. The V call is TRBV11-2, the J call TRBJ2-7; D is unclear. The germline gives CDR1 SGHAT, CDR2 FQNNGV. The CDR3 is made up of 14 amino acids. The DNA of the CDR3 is TGTGCCGGCAGCCATACGGAAGGTCCAGCCGAGCAGTACTTC. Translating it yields CAGSHTEGPAEQYF.

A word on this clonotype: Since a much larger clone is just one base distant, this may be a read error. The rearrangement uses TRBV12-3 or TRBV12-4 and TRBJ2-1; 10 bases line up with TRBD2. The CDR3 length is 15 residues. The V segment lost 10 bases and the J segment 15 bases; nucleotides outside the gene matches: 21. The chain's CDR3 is CAIKIKQITSGEVFF. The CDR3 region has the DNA TGTGCCATCAAAATCAAGCAAATAACTAGCGGGGAGGTGTTCTTC.

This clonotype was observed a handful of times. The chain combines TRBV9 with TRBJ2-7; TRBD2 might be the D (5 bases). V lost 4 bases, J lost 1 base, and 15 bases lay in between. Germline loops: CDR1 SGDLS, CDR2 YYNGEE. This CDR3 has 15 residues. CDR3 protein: CASSPVPLASYEQYF. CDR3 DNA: TGTGCCAGCAGCCCCGTCCCCCTAGCTTCCTACGAGCAGTACTTC.

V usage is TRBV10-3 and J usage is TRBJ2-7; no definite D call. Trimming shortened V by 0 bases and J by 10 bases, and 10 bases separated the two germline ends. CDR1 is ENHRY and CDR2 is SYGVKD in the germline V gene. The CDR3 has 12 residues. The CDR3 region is CAISESWACQYF. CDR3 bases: TGTGCCATCAGTGAGTCCTGGGCGTGCCAGTACTTC.

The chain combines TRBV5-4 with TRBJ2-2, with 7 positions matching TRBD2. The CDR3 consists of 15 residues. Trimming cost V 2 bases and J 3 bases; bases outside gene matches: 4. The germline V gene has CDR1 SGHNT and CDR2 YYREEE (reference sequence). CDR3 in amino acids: CASSFAGVHTGELFF. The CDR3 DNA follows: TGTGCCAGCAGCTTTGCGGGGGTACACACCGGGGAGCTGTTTTTT.

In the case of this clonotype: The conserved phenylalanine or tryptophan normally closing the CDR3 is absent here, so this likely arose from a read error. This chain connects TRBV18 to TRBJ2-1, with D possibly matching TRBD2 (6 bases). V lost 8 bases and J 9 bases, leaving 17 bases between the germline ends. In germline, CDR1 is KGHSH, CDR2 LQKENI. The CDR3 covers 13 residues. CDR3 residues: CASGRTALPEQFV. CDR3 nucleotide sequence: TGTGCCAGCGGGAGGACGGCTCTACCTGAGCAGTTCGTC.

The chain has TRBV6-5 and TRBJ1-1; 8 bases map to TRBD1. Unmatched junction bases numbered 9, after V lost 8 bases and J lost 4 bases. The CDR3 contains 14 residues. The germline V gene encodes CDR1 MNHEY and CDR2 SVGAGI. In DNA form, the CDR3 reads TGTGCCAGCGGGACGACAGGGGTGGGCACTGAAGCTTTCTTT. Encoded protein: CASGTTGVGTEAFF.

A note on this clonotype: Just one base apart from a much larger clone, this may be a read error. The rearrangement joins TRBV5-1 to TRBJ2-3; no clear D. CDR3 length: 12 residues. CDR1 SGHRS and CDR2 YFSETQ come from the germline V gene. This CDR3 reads CTSRGSGDTQYF. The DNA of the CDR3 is TGCACCAGCAGAGGCTCAGGAGATACGCAGTATTTT.

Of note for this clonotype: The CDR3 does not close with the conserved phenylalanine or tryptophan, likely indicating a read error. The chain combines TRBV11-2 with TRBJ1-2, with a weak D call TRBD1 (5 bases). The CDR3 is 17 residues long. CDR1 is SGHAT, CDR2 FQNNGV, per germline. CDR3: CVTSLDPIRALRYGYTV. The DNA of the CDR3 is TGTGTCACCAGCTTAGATCCGATCAGGGCGCTGCGCTATGGCTACACCGTC.

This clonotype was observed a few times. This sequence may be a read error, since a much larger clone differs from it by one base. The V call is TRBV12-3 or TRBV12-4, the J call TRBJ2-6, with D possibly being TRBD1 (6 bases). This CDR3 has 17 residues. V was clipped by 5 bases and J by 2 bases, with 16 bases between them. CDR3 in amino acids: CASSTTPGATGANVLTF. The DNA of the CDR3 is TGTGCCAGCAGTACGACTCCAGGGGCGACTGGGGCCAACGTCCTGACTTTC.